This T cell receptor (beta chain) comes out of a study of blood T cell repertoires in COVID-19. Looked up from germline, CDR1 is SNHLY and CDR2 is FYNNEI. Trimming removed 7 bases at V and 2 bases at J, with 9 bases between. The CDR3 length is 13 residues. Repertoires were generated with immunoSEQ multiplex PCR, while TCRdb's copy carries only in-frame clones and drops some. The sample records 130,000 to 150,000 clones, roughly four fifths being singletons. This clone was seen only a few times. The origin of this receptor is a human donor with acute or convalescent COVID-19. The donor label of this sample is uncertain. The specimen sequenced was peripheral blood. The J gene is TRBJ1-5, the V gene TRBV2; D is uncertain. The CDR3 here is CASTLEGNQPQHF. DNA for the CDR3: TGTGCCAGCACACTCGAGGGCAATCAGCCCCAGCATTTT.